Detailed here is one TCR beta chain. Germline CDR1 is MDHEN and CDR2 is SYDVKM. The V end lost 4 bases, the J end lost 6 bases, and 7 bases lay between the germline ends. The CDR3 totals 11 residues. The data originate from a study of radiation and T cells in renal cell carcinoma. This sample's time point: baseline pretreatment blood. Documented treatment: 15 Gy SBRT to primary tumor, nephrectomy 4 weeks later. TCRdb keeps only in-frame clones here, not all; method: immunoSEQ multiplex PCR. The sample includes roughly 100,000 clones, approximately 83% of them seen just once. The sequence was obtained from a man aged 60 to 75 with renal cell carcinoma. This chain links TRBV28 with TRBJ2-7, with D possibly matching TRBD2 (5 bases). The sample here was blood, taken from a patient whose treatment included radiotherapy and nephrectomy. CDR3 sequence: CASSSGLEQYF. CDR3 bases: TGTGCCAGCAGTTCCGGACTCGAGCAGTACTTC.